Listed below are T cell receptor beta chains from one sample, sequenced in a study of T cell responses to AZD1222 COVID-19 vaccine. Clones were sequenced by immunoSEQ multiplex PCR, and TCRdb holds only the in-frame ones, with some missing. Of roughly 51,000 clones detected, about 86% appear once; the ten largest clones hold around 6.5%. The specimen was peripheral blood, collected 28 days after the second AZD1222 dose. Every receptor here comes from an adult who received the AZD1222 COVID-19 vaccine. Each CDR3 is given with its conserved first and last residue. Not every row has a clone size; where given, it reads once, few, many or a size class.

clone size: -; V gene: TRBV28; J gene: TRBJ2-7; CDR3 protein: CASSLLRVYEQYF
clone size: -; V gene: TRBV7-8; J gene: TRBJ2-5; CDR3 protein: CASSRSREETQYF
clone size: -; V gene: TRBV14; J gene: TRBJ1-2; CDR3 protein: CASSLTGTAYYGYTF
clone size: -; V gene: TRBV11-2; J gene: TRBJ2-2; CDR3 protein: CASSLEASSRGGLFF
clone size: -; V gene: TRBV28; J gene: TRBJ1-4; CDR3 protein: CASSLGDTLSGEKLFF
clone size: once; V gene: TRBV7-9; J gene: TRBJ1-1; CDR3 protein: CASSLGRTGTNTEAFF
clone size: -; V gene: TRBV18; J gene: TRBJ2-2; CDR3 protein: CASSPPVGLNTGELFF
clone size: once; V gene: TRBV27; J gene: TRBJ2-2; CDR3 protein: CASSPRLANTGELFF
clone size: -; V gene: TRBV11-2; J gene: TRBJ1-3; CDR3 protein: CASSSLARGAGNTIYF
clone size: -; V gene: TRBV28; J gene: TRBJ1-6; CDR3 protein: CASRRGNSPLHF
clone size: -; V gene: TRBV27; J gene: TRBJ2-7; CDR3 protein: CASSLNPLSYEQYF
clone size: -; V gene: TRBV5-8; J gene: TRBJ2-3; CDR3 protein: CASRPRGTTGGAVYF
clone size: -; V gene: TRBV6-1; J gene: TRBJ2-7; CDR3 protein: CASSDPASGRGYEQYF
clone size: -; V gene: TRBV4-1; J gene: TRBJ2-5; CDR3 protein: CASSQDPERETQYF
clone size: few; V gene: TRBV3-1/TRBV3-2; J gene: TRBJ1-1; CDR3 protein: CASSQDGQLRNTEAFF
clone size: -; V gene: TRBV19; J gene: TRBJ2-7; CDR3 protein: CASSMAGDRGREQYF
clone size: -; V gene: TRBV28; J gene: TRBJ2-1; CDR3 protein: CASSPPPGNEQFF
clone size: -; V gene: TRBV6-5; J gene: TRBJ2-3; CDR3 protein: CASSYRGRPTDTQYF
clone size: -; V gene: TRBV27; J gene: TRBJ2-5; CDR3 protein: CASSLYRGQETQYF
clone size: -; V gene: TRBV28; J gene: TRBJ2-3; CDR3 protein: CASSLYSSSTDTQYF
clone size: -; V gene: TRBV5-8; J gene: TRBJ2-3; CDR3 protein: CASSLGSGTDTQYF
clone size: -; V gene: TRBV30; J gene: TRBJ2-3; CDR3 protein: CAWVPGRLGTDTQYF
clone size: -; V gene: TRBV7-6; J gene: TRBJ2-1; CDR3 protein: CASSPTWIYYNEQFF
clone size: -; V gene: TRBV4-1; J gene: TRBJ1-4; CDR3 protein: CASSQPTGRREKLFF
clone size: -; V gene: TRBV19; J gene: TRBJ1-2; CDR3 protein: CASSIRTGSSDGYTF
clone size: -; V gene: TRBV7-2; J gene: TRBJ2-3; CDR3 protein: CASSPDRGADTQYF
clone size: -; V gene: TRBV6-5; J gene: TRBJ2-5; CDR3 protein: CASSYSGIVQETQYF
clone size: -; V gene: TRBV5-6; J gene: TRBJ1-4; CDR3 protein: CASSFSGTGGEKLFF
clone size: -; V gene: TRBV7-3; J gene: TRBJ1-5; CDR3 protein: CASSLSPNQPQHF